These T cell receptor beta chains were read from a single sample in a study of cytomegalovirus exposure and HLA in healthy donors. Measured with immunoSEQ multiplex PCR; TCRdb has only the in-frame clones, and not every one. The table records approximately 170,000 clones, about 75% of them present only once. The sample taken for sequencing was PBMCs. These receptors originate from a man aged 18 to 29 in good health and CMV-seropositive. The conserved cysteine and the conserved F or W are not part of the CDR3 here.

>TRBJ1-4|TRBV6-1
ASSDGSEGIDEKLF
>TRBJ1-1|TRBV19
ASSNPDRGFLNTEAF
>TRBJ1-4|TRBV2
ASSVESEEKLF
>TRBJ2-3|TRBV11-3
ASSLHTDTQY
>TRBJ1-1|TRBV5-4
ASSLGNRQKNTEAF
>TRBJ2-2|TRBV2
ASSEQLWGAGELF
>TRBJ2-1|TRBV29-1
SVRPTGGNEQF
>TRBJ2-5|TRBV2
ASSQGIQETQY
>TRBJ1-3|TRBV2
ASTQKRGNTIY
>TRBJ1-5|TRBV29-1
SVGDIGVQPQH
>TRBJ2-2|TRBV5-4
ASNNPVAGGSDGELF
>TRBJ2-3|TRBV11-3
ASSLNQRDTQY
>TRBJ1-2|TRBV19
ASSPLREDGYT